These 10 T cell receptor beta chains share one sample of origin, sequenced in a study of coeliac disease (dated by TCRdb to between 2022 and 2023). Receptor libraries were prepared by the immunoSEQ multiplex PCR assay. TCRdb provides this immuneACCESS table in a form limited to in-frame rearrangements. Some clones are lacking; in checked studies, under half of them reflect an unresolved V gene, and why the rest are absent is not known. Counted in this sample were 7,500 to 9,500 clones; 45% to 60% of them appeared once. The top ten hold about 9.2% of the sample. Sequenced: intraepithelial lymphocytes from the gut. Sample cell subset or site, as interpreted from the label and publication: intraepithelial cell (IEC) fraction of small intestinal biopsy. The origin of the receptors is a woman aged 55-70 years with celiac disease.

The chain has TRBV28 and TRBJ2-3, with unresolved D. The CDR3 totals 17 residues. Trimming stripped 6 bases from V and 6 bases from J, with 25 bases between. Per the germline V gene, CDR1 is MDHEN and CDR2 is SYDVKM. The CDR3 nucleotides read TGTGCCAGCAGCCCCGTCCGTTATTCGACGAGGTTGGATACGCAGTATTTT. It translates to CASSPVRYSTRLDTQYF.

The chain employs TRBV6-5 and TRBJ2-2; TRBD1 might be the D (5 bases). CDR1 and CDR2 from the germline V gene are MNHEY and SVGAGI. The V gene lost 6 bases and the J gene lost 4 bases, with 9 bases spanning the gap. The CDR3 consists of 13 residues. CDR3 in DNA: TGTGCCAGCAGCCCTAGGGGCACCGGGGAGCTGTTTTTT. Its protein is CASSPRGTGELFF.

The genes are TRBV28 and TRBJ2-2, with a possible D match to TRBD1 (5 bases). The CDR3 is 17 residues long. Trimming removed 2 bases at V and 0 bases at J, with 13 bases between. Per germline, CDR1 MDHEN and CDR2 SYDVKM. Here the CDR3 DNA reads TGTGCCAGCAGTTTAGTCTCTGGACACACGAACACCGGGGAGCTGTTTTTT. It encodes CASSLVSGHTNTGELFF.

V and J are TRBV5-1 and TRBJ2-5; unclear D gene. The CDR3 length is 11 residues. V lost 4 bases and J 5 bases, leaving 6 bases between the germline ends. From germline, CDR1 is SGHRS and CDR2 YFSETQ. The DNA of the CDR3 is TGCGCCAGCAGCGAACGGGAGACCCAGTACTTC. Protein: CASSERETQYF.

A note on this clone: The junction differs from germline at one of its ends, possibly a read error. The V and J genes are TRBV13 and TRBJ2-3, with 8 bases identical to TRBD2. The CDR3 has 14 residues. Germline CDR1 is PRHDT and CDR2 is FYEKMQ (reference sequence). CDR3 region: CASSLSGSTDTQYF. CDR3 DNA: TGTGCCAGCAGCCTGAGCGGGAGCACGGATACGCAGTATTTT.

This chain connects TRBV9 to TRBJ2-7; TRBD2 matches at 8 bases. Germline CDR1 is SGDLS and CDR2 is YYNGEE. The CDR3 extends over 15 amino acids. Losses at the gene ends were 0 bases for V and 3 bases for J; bases not matched to a gene: 5. The CDR3, as DNA: TGTGCCAGCAGCGTAGGCGGGCTAGCGGGCTACGAGCAGTACTTC. It translates to CASSVGGLAGYEQYF. The full variable domain, with the rest looked up from reference TRBV9 and TRBJ2-7, is DSGVTQTPKHLITATGQRVTLRCSPRSGDLSVYWYQQSLDQGLQFLIQYYNGEERAKGNILERFSAQQFPDLHSELNLSSLELGDSALYFCASSVGGLAGYEQYFGPGTRLTVT.

For the CDR3, the DNA is TGCAGCGTTGGGCGGGCGGGGAACACTGAAGCTTTCTTT. Amino acids: CSVGRAGNTEAFF. The gene calls are TRBV29-1 and TRBJ1-1; no reliable D call. The ends were cut back, 4 bases at V and 1 base at J, with 10 bases in the middle. This CDR3 contains 13 residues. Germline V gene data show CDR1 as SQVTM and CDR2 as ANQGSEA.

The chain carries TRBV2 and TRBJ1-1, with D perhaps matching TRBD1 (5 bases). The CDR3 runs 18 residues. V was clipped by 0 bases and J by 1 base, with 18 bases between them. The germline V gene encodes CDR1 SNHLY and CDR2 FYNNEI. CDR3 DNA sequence: TGTGCCAGCAGTGAAGCTTCTCGGGGAGGACACGCGAACACTGAAGCTTTCTTT. This sequence encodes CASSEASRGGHANTEAFF. The variable domain in full, with the rest retrieved from reference TRBV2 and TRBJ1-1, is EPEVTQTPSHQVTQMGQEVILRCVPISNHLYFYWYRQILGQKVEFLVSFYNNEISEKSEIFDDQFSVERPDGSNFTLKIRSTKLEDSAMYFCASSEASRGGHANTEAFFGQGTRLTVV.

In this sample, this clone turned up once. The chain recombines TRBV7-8 with TRBJ2-5, with 11 bases lining up with TRBD2. Per germline, CDR1 SGHVS and CDR2 FQNEAQ. This CDR3 is 15 amino acids long. With 5 bases clipped from V and 5 bases from J, the junction kept 7 bases outside the gene matches. The CDR3 is CASSQLAGEMETQYF. DNA of the CDR3: TGTGCCAGCAGCCAACTAGCGGGGGAAATGGAGACCCAGTACTTC. The complete variable domain, with remaining parts taken from reference TRBV7-8 and TRBJ2-5, reads GAGVSQSPRYKVAKRGQDVALRCDPISGHVSLFWYQQALGQGPEFLTYFQNEAQLDKSGLPSDRFFAERPEGSVSTLKIQRTQQEDSAVYLCASSQLAGEMETQYFGPGTRLLVL.

This chain connects TRBV7-9 to TRBJ2-7; possibly TRBD2 for D (5 bases). From germline, CDR1 is SEHNR and CDR2 FQNEAQ (reference sequence). This CDR3 spans 10 amino acids. V was clipped by 10 bases and J by 3 bases, with 7 bases between them. The CDR3 DNA reads TGTGCCATTGGGAGCTACGAGCAGTACTTC. Translating it yields CAIGSYEQYF.